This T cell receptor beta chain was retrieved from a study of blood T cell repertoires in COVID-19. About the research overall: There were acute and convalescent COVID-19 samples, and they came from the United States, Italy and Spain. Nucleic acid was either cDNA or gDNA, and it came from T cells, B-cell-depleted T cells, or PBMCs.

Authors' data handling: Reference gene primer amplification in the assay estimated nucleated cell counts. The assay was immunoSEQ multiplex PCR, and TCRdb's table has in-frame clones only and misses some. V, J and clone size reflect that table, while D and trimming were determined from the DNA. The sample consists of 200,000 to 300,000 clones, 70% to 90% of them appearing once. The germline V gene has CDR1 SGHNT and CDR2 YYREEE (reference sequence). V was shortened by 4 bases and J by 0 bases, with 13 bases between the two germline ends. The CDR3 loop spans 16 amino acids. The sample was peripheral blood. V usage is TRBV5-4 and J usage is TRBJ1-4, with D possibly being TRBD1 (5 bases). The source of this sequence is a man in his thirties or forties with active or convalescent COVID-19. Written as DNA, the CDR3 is TGTGCCAGCAGCGGGGGGACTGATCCAACTAATGAAAAACTGTTTTTT. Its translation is CASSGGTDPTNEKLFF.